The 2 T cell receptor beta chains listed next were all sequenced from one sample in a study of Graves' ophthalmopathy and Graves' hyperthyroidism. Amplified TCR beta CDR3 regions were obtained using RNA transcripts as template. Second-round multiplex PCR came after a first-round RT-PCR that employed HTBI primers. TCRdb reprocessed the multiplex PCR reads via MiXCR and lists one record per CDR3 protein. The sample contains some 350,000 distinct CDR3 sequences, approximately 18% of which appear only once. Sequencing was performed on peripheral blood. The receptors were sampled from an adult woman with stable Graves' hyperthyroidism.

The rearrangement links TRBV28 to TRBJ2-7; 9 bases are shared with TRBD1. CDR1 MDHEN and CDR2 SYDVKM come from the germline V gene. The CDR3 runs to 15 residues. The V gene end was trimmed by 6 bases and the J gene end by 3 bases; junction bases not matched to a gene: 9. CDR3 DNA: TGTGCCAGCAGCCCTCAGGGACAGGGCAACTACGAGCAGTACTTC. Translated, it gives CASSPQGQGNYEQYF.

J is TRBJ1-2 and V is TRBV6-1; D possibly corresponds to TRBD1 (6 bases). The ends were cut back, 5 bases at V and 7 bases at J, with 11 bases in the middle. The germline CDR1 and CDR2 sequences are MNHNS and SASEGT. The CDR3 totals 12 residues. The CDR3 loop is CASSSRGRGYTF. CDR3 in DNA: TGTGCCAGCAGTAGCAGGGGACGTGGCTACACCTTC.